A single sample gave rise to the 31 T cell receptor beta chains below, sequenced in a study of low-dose radiotherapy and immunotherapy resistance in tumors. The sample's time point: before trial treatment. TRAV and TRBV primers primed cDNA for both TCRalpha and TCRbeta. A constant-region primer paired with the V-primer adapter amplified TCRs over about 19 PCR cycles. A single record per CDR3 protein comes from TCRdb applying MiXCR to the reads. Seen here are fewer than 95,000 distinct CDR3 sequences, 9.4% observed once, and the top ten hold around 0.93%. This specimen consisted of PBMCs, obtained before treatment. All receptors derive from a male donor with prostate cancer.

This clonotype was seen many times. The rearrangement joins TRBV19 to TRBJ2-7, with D possibly matching TRBD2 (6 bases). Germline V CDR1 and CDR2: LNHDA, SQIVND (reference sequence). Trimming took 6 bases from V and 0 from J, leaving 15 bases between them. The CDR3 covers 15 residues. The CDR3 sequence is CASSLGGSSSYEQYF. CDR3 coding DNA: TGTGCCAGTAGCCTTGGGGGGTCCAGCTCCTACGAGCAGTACTTC.

This clonotype occurred many times. The V and J genes are TRBV3-1 and TRBJ1-1; 7 bases fit TRBD1. The V and J ends lost 4 bases and 4 bases, in that order; junction bases with no gene match: 6. The germline gives CDR1 LGHDT, CDR2 YNNKEL (reference sequence). The CDR3 loop spans 14 amino acids. The CDR3 is CASSPWTGITEAFF. CDR3 coding DNA: TGTGCCAGCAGCCCTTGGACAGGAATCACTGAAGCTTTCTTT.

Comment on this clonotype: This is likely an artifact of a read error, given a far larger clone one base away. The genes are TRBV5-5 and TRBJ2-1, with TRBD1 matching over 10 bases. Germline V gene sequence: CDR1 SGHKS, CDR2 YYEKEE (reference sequence). V shed 5 bases and J 10 bases; nucleotides not matched to a gene: 12. The CDR3 spans 15 residues. Here the CDR3 reads CASRQGTGDFYEQFF. The CDR3 DNA follows: TGTGCCAGCAGACAAGGGACAGGGGATTTCTACGAGCAGTTCTTC.

The table lists this clonotype with many counts. The chain is built from TRBV28 and TRBJ1-2, with TRBD1 identical over 11 bases. From germline, CDR1 is MDHEN and CDR2 SYDVKM. The CDR3 length is 16 residues. V lost 2 bases and J lost 4; bases outside the gene matches: 6. CDR3 nucleotide sequence: TGTGCCAGCAGTTTACCGCGAGGGACAGGGGGCTATGGCTACACCTTC. Translated: CASSLPRGTGGYGYTF.

This clonotype has at least ten counts. J is TRBJ2-7 and V is TRBV7-2; perhaps TRBD1 as D (6 bases). This CDR3 comprises 15 residues. Trimming pared 4 bases from V and 0 bases from J, leaving 13 bases between. CDR1 and CDR2 from the germline V gene are SGHTA and FQGNSA. The CDR3 region has the DNA TGTGCCAGCAGCTACCGAGGACAGAACTCCTACGAGCAGTACTTC. It translates to CASSYRGQNSYEQYF.

This clonotype was counted many times. The chain couples TRBV6-6 to TRBJ2-2; possibly TRBD1 for D (6 bases). The germline CDR1 and CDR2 sequences are MNHNY and SVGAGI (reference sequence). CDR3 length: 16 amino acids. V gave up 4 bases and J gave up 0 bases, with 12 bases separating them. CDR3 nucleotides: TGTGCCAGCAGTTTATTGGGACAATCGAACACCGGGGAGCTGTTTTTT. It encodes CASSLLGQSNTGELFF.

Many counts were recorded for this clonotype. This chain joins TRBV28 and TRBJ2-4, with D perhaps matching TRBD1 or TRBD2 (5 bases each). V was trimmed by 6 bases and J by 0 bases, leaving 15 bases between them. From germline, CDR1 is MDHEN and CDR2 SYDVKM. The CDR3 contains 16 residues. Here the CDR3 DNA reads TGTGCCAGCAGCCCCCGGGGCACGGGAGCCAAAAACATTCAGTACTTC. It specifies CASSPRGTGAKNIQYF.

This clonotype occurred many times. The chain has TRBV29-1 and TRBJ1-2; no reliable D call. The CDR3 is made up of 11 amino acids. V was cut by 2 bases and J by 9 bases, with 10 bases left in between. Germline lookup yields CDR1 SQVTM and CDR2 ANQGSEA. The CDR3 spells CSVEIQVRYTF. Written as DNA, the CDR3 is TGCAGCGTTGAAATCCAGGTCCGCTACACCTTC. Full variable domain (remainder filled in from reference TRBV29-1 and TRBJ1-2): SAVISQKPSRDICQRGTSLTIQCQVDSQVTMMFWYRQQPGQSLTLIATANQGSEATYESGFVIDKFPISRPNLTFSTLTVSNMSPEDSSIYLCSVEIQVRYTFGSGTRLTVV.

This clonotype was seen ten or more times. The rearrangement links TRBV3-1 to TRBJ2-2, with D perhaps matching TRBD1 or TRBD2 (5 bases each). There are 16 residues in the CDR3. Trimming cost V 0 bases and J 2 bases, with 10 bases left between them. Germline lookup yields CDR1 LGHDT and CDR2 YNNKEL (reference sequence). The CDR3 DNA is TGTGCCAGCAGCCAAGAATCAGGGACCAACACCGGGGAGCTGTTTTTT. Translated: CASSQESGTNTGELFF.

The table lists this clonotype with a few counts. The gene calls are TRBV5-1 and TRBJ2-5, with D perhaps matching TRBD2 (5 bases). V was trimmed by 0 bases and J by 3 bases, leaving 9 bases between them. The CDR3 totals 14 residues. The germline V gene has CDR1 SGHRS and CDR2 YFSETQ. As DNA, the CDR3 is TGCGCCAGCAGCTTGGCGGGGATCAAAGAGACCCAGTACTTC. It specifies CASSLAGIKETQYF. The complete variable domain, with remaining parts taken from reference TRBV5-1 and TRBJ2-5, reads KAGVTQTPRYLIKTRGQQVTLSCSPISGHRSVSWYQQTPGQGLQFLFEYFSETQRNKGNFPGRFSGRQFSNSRSEMNVSTLELGDSALYLCASSLAGIKETQYFGPGTRLLVL.

This clonotype was seen ten or more times. The rearrangement uses TRBV20-1 and TRBJ2-3; 8 bases map to TRBD1. With V trimmed by 6 bases and J by 2 bases, 10 bases remained unmatched. CDR1 and CDR2 from the germline V gene are DFQATT and SNEGSKA (reference sequence). The CDR3 extends over 15 amino acids. The CDR3 DNA is TGCAGTGCAAGGCAGGGGGCGGCACTCACAGATACGCAGTATTTT. Protein product: CSARQGAALTDTQYF.

This clonotype was seen more than once but under ten times. V is TRBV5-6 and J is TRBJ2-7; 8 bases are shared with TRBD2. J was trimmed by 2 bases and V by 6 bases; bases with no gene match: 4. Germline CDR1 reads SGHDT; CDR2 reads YYEEEE. CDR3 size: 13 residues. The CDR3 sequence: CASIKAGAYEQYF. The CDR3 bases are TGTGCCAGCATCAAAGCGGGGGCCTACGAGCAGTACTTC.

This clonotype was recorded many times. The rearrangement joins TRBV4-2 to TRBJ2-7; 8 positions agree with TRBD2. The germline V gene has CDR1 LGHNA and CDR2 YNFKEQ. The CDR3 loop spans 14 amino acids. V shed 3 bases and J 0 bases; nucleotides not matched to a gene: 1. The CDR3 DNA sequence: TGTGCCAGCAGCCAGACTAGCGACTCCTACGAGCAGTACTTC. It is translated as CASSQTSDSYEQYF.

The sample holds many counts of this clonotype. The DNA of the CDR3 is TGTGCCAGCAGCTTACGGACAGGGGGCGCCGCTGAAGCTTTCTTT. Translating gives CASSLRTGGAAEAFF. This rearrangement joins TRBV7-2 to TRBJ1-1; TRBD1 matches at 11 bases. The CDR3 sequence is 15 residues long. Germline V gene sequence: CDR1 SGHTA, CDR2 FQGNSA. With V trimmed by 2 bases and J by 6 bases, 5 bases remained unmatched.

This clonotype was detected many times. This chain joins TRBV12-3 or TRBV12-4 and TRBJ2-3, with 7 bases matching TRBD2. V trimming: 2 bases; J trimming: 2 bases; junction bases outside the gene matches: 4. The CDR3 totals 15 residues. In nucleotides, the CDR3 is TGTGCCAGCAGTTTAATGGCGGGAGACACAGATACGCAGTATTTT. It codes for CASSLMAGDTDTQYF.

This clonotype turned up a few times. This chain links TRBV5-1 with TRBJ2-5; D not resolved. The V end lost 0 bases, the J end lost 3 bases, and 9 bases lay between the germline ends. From germline, CDR1 is SGHRS and CDR2 YFSETQ. The CDR3 is made up of 14 amino acids. Here the CDR3 DNA reads TGCGCCAGCAGCTTGGCGGGCAGAGAAGAGACCCAGTACTTC. Protein sequence: CASSLAGREETQYF.

This clonotype was seen at least ten times. The chain is built from TRBV20-1 and TRBJ2-7, with no clear D. Germline V lookup: CDR1 DFQATT, CDR2 SNEGSKA (reference sequence). Deletions cut 5 bases from V and 4 bases from J, with 9 bases between. This CDR3 has 11 amino acids. The CDR3 DNA follows: TGCAGTGCTGGCGACATGTACGAGCAGTACTTC. It yields the protein CSAGDMYEQYF.

At least ten counts were recorded for this clonotype. The J gene is TRBJ2-1, the V gene TRBV7-3; TRBD2 aligns across 9 bases. Germline V gene lookup returns CDR1 SGHTA and CDR2 FQGTGA. Losses at the gene ends were 2 bases for V and 4 bases for J; bases not matched to a gene: 6. This CDR3 region has 16 residues. CDR3 sequence reads: CASSLGGTSSYNEQFF. The CDR3 DNA follows: TGTGCCAGCAGCTTAGGTGGGACTAGCAGTTACAATGAGCAGTTCTTC.

This clonotype has at least ten counts. An end of the junction does not agree with germline; a read error may underlie this. The genes are TRBV2 and TRBJ2-1; D is possibly TRBD1 or TRBD2 (6 bases each). Germline loops: CDR1 SNHLY, CDR2 FYNNEI. This CDR3 spans 11 amino acids. CDR3 loop: CASSEGGQWGF. Written as DNA, the CDR3 is TGTGCCAGCAGTGAGGGAGGACAGTGGGGCTTC.

In its sample, this clonotype was seen many times. This rearrangement joins TRBV29-1 to TRBJ1-1, with unresolved D. This CDR3 spans 14 amino acids. The germline V gene encodes CDR1 SQVTM and CDR2 ANQGSEA. V was shortened by 6 bases and J by 1 base, with 15 bases between the two germline ends. CDR3 DNA: TGCAGCGTCCCAAAAGCTTGGGGGAACACTGAAGCTTTCTTT. Its translation: CSVPKAWGNTEAFF.

This clonotype showed up many times. This chain uses TRBV7-2 with TRBJ2-7; possibly TRBD1 or TRBD2 for D (5 bases each). Trimming cost V 1 base and J 2 bases, with 15 bases left between them. The CDR3 runs to 16 residues. Germline V gives CDR1 SGHTA, CDR2 FQGNSA. The CDR3 DNA sequence: TGTGCCAGCAGCTTAGGGGGGACGGGACGCACCTACGAGCAGTACTTC. Translation: CASSLGGTGRTYEQYF.

This clonotype was observed many times. The chain carries TRBV2 and TRBJ2-7; a possible D gene is TRBD2 (6 bases). Germline CDR1 SNHLY, CDR2 FYNNEI. This CDR3 has 15 amino acids. V was pared by 5 bases and J by 2 bases, with 16 bases between. The CDR3 coding sequence is TGTGCCAGCAGTAGAGACAGCCGGGAGACCTACGAGCAGTACTTC. Encoded protein: CASSRDSRETYEQYF.

This clonotype was counted at least ten times. The chain joins TRBV6-2 or TRBV6-3 to TRBJ1-1; unclear D gene. Germline-derived CDR1 and CDR2 are MNHEY and SVGEGT. V was trimmed by 1 base and J by 0 bases, leaving 15 bases between them. The CDR3 loop spans 17 amino acids. CDR3 nucleotides: TGTGCCAGCAGTTACTATAGTTTTCAGCGCATGAACACTGAAGCTTTCTTT. Translation: CASSYYSFQRMNTEAFF.

Details on this clonotype: It may be a read error: a sequence one base away is much more abundant. This rearrangement joins TRBV4-3 to TRBJ2-5; maybe TRBD2 (5 bases). CDR1 is LGHNA and CDR2 is YSLEER in the germline V gene. The CDR3 loop spans 16 amino acids. Trimming removed 4 bases at V and 1 base at J, with 16 bases between. For the CDR3, the DNA is TGCGCCAGCAGCCTGCAAGAGGGCGCACCCCAAGAGACCCAGTACTTC. It translates to CASSLQEGAPQETQYF.

At least ten counts were recorded for this clonotype. This chain joins TRBV5-4 and TRBJ2-1; D is undetermined. There are 14 residues in the CDR3. Germline V lookup: CDR1 SGHNT, CDR2 YYREEE (reference sequence). The V gene lost 0 bases and the J gene lost 7 bases, with 11 bases spanning the gap. CDR3 sequence: CASSLATLENEQFF. The CDR3 DNA is TGTGCCAGCAGCTTGGCCACCTTAGAAAATGAGCAGTTCTTC.

This clonotype was seen repeatedly, ten times or more. The chain recombines TRBV7-2 with TRBJ2-7; D unresolved. CDR1 SGHTA and CDR2 FQGNSA come from the germline V gene. The germline V and J ends were trimmed by 8 bases and 3 bases, with 14 bases remaining between them. The CDR3 totals 13 residues. The CDR3 region is CASSGSWGYEQYF. CDR3 in DNA: TGTGCCAGCTCCGGGTCTTGGGGCTACGAGCAGTACTTC.

This clonotype was seen at least ten times. The chain combines TRBV6-1 with TRBJ2-7; D not resolved. V was clipped by 5 bases and J by 7 bases, with 9 bases between them. This CDR3 region has 11 residues. The V gene's germline CDR1 is MNHNS and CDR2 SASEGT. CDR3: CASSWTLEQYF. CDR3 DNA: TGTGCCAGCAGTTGGACGTTGGAGCAGTACTTC.

This clonotype was found once. A far larger clone is one base from this, pointing to a likely read error. The rearrangement links TRBV27 to TRBJ2-7; D gene uncertain. Germline V gene sequence: CDR1 MNHEY, CDR2 SMNVEV (reference sequence). The CDR3 runs 15 residues. DNA of the CDR3: TGTGCCAACAGTGCCCAAGGTTACACGCCCTACGAGCAGTACTTC. Translation: CANSAQGYTPYEQYF.

As concerns this clonotype: Likely a read error: the CDR3 ends without its conserved phenylalanine or tryptophan. The V and J genes are TRBV12-3 or TRBV12-4 and TRBJ2-7; 7 bases align to TRBD2. The CDR3 is 13 residues long. The V segment lost 9 bases and the J segment 0 bases; nucleotides outside the gene matches: 5. The CDR3 DNA reads as TGTGCCAGGGAGCGGGGCCTCTCCTACGAGCAGTACATC. Its translation: CARERGLSYEQYI.

V and J are TRBV20-1 and TRBJ2-1, with 9 nucleotides matching TRBD2. The germline gives CDR1 DFQATT, CDR2 SNEGSKA (reference sequence). V lost 7 bases to trimming and J lost 6 bases; unmatched junction nucleotides: 7. The CDR3 runs 13 residues. The CDR3 DNA reads TGCAGTGGGAGGGGACTAGCAGTCAATGAGCAGTTCTTC. Translating gives CSGRGLAVNEQFF.

This clonotype was seen many times. The V and J genes are TRBV6-5 and TRBJ2-1; possibly TRBD2 for D (6 bases). The CDR3 spans 16 residues. Germline V gene lookup returns CDR1 MNHEY and CDR2 SVGAGI. V gave up 5 bases and J gave up 8 bases, with 22 bases separating them. Written as DNA, the CDR3 is TGTGCCAGCAGTACAGGCAGGCGGGCGGGGTTGGATGAGCAGTTCTTC. This gives the protein CASSTGRRAGLDEQFF.